This TCR beta chain was recovered during a study of post-analysis software for immune sequencing data. General study points: TRBV5-6, TRBV5-1 and TRBV20-1 belonged to a set of roughly five TRBV segments that were more frequent in patients than controls.

Unique molecular identifiers were built into the TCR beta cDNA libraries. Each CDR3 protein is one row after TCRdb ran MiXCR on the PCR reads. The sample consists of about 800,000 distinct CDR3 sequences, roughly 27% of them appearing once. Losses at the gene ends were 7 bases for V and 4 bases for J; bases not matched to a gene: 2. The CDR3 runs 12 residues. Per the germline V gene, CDR1 is MNHEY and CDR2 is SVGEGT. A word on this clonotype: Its antigen remains unknown.

The chain has TRBV6-2 or TRBV6-3 and TRBJ1-2, with TRBD1 matching over 8 bases. The clonotype comes from a girl aged 10-17 years with multiple sclerosis. Sequenced: blood. For the CDR3, the DNA is TGTGCCAGCAACGGACAGGGCTATGGCTACACCTTC. The encoded protein is CASNGQGYGYTF.